These T cell receptor beta chains were read from a single sample in a study of control samples from healthy donors and cancer patients. Measured with immunoSEQ multiplex PCR; TCRdb has only the in-frame clones, and not every one. The sample lists around 140,000 clones; 90% to 95% were seen once. Sequencing input: blood. These receptor sequences come from a man aged 35-49 years in good health. The CDR3 runs from the conserved cysteine through the conserved F or W. The order of the fields is clone size, J gene, D gene, V gene, CDR3 DNA, CDR3 protein. A D gene is named only where the DNA matches it firmly. Clone size appears in some rows only: once, few, many, or a class for an expanded clone.

>once|TRBJ1-5|-|TRBV6-2/TRBV6-3
TGTGCCAGCAGTTATAAAGGTGGCACAGTAGGCAATCAGCCCCAGCATTTT
CASSYKGGTVGNQPQHF
>few|TRBJ1-5|-|TRBV5-1
TGCGCCAGCAGCTTGGACAGGGGCAATCAGCCCCAGCATTTT
CASSLDRGNQPQHF
>-|TRBJ1-1|-|TRBV6-6
TGTGCCAGCAGTTTGCAGAACACTGAAGCTTTCTTT
CASSLQNTEAFF
>-|TRBJ2-3|-|TRBV7-2
TGTGCCAGCAGCTCCGAGGAGGGATATTTCCCAGATACGCAGTATTTT
CASSSEEGYFPDTQYF
>-|TRBJ2-3|TRBD2|TRBV9
TGTGCCAGCAGCGTAGCAGGGGGACTAGCGGGAGGTACGCAGTATTTT
CASSVAGGLAGGTQYF
>once|TRBJ2-2|TRBD1|TRBV14
TGTGCCAGCAGCCCCGGACAGGCCCTCAACACCGGGGAGCTGTTTTTT
CASSPGQALNTGELFF
>-|TRBJ1-5|TRBD1|TRBV7-9
TGTGCCAGCCAGGGGCAGGGGGCTTACAATCAGCCCCAGCATTTT
CASQGQGAYNQPQHF
>-|TRBJ2-1|-|TRBV10-1
TGCGCCAGCAGTGGGAGGCCTAGCTCTGAGCAGTTCTTC
CASSGRPSSEQFF
>-|TRBJ2-7|-|TRBV7-4
TGTGCCAGGAGCCCAATCGGCAGGGGGGGTTACGAGCAGTACTTC
CARSPIGRGGYEQYF
>-|TRBJ2-3|TRBD1|TRBV13
TGTGCCAGCAGCCCTACGCTTCGGGACAGAAAGGAGGGCACAGATACGCAGTATTTT
CASSPTLRDRKEGTDTQYF
>-|TRBJ2-2|-|TRBV9
TGTGCCAGCGGCGAGGGGGGCGGCACCGGGGAGCTGTTTTTT
CASGEGGGTGELFF
>-|TRBJ2-5|TRBD1|TRBV18
TGTGCCAGCTCTCCCGGACAGGGCCAAGAGACCCAGTACTTC
CASSPGQGQETQYF
>-|TRBJ2-1|TRBD2|TRBV19
TGTGCCAGTAGTATGTTTGCGGGAGGGCCCTCATACAATGAGCAGTTCTTC
CASSMFAGGPSYNEQFF
>-|TRBJ1-6|TRBD1|TRBV5-1
TGCGCCAGCAGCTTGAGGCCAGGGGGTAATTCACCCCTCCACTTT
CASSLRPGGNSPLHF
>once|TRBJ2-3|TRBD2|TRBV9
TGTGCCAGCAGCGATATAGCGGGGGCCAGCACAGATACGCAGTATTTT
CASSDIAGASTDTQYF
>-|TRBJ1-1|-|TRBV13
TGTGCCAGCAGCAACTTGGGGGATTTGAACACTGAAGCTTTCTTT
CASSNLGDLNTEAFF
>once|TRBJ1-4|-|TRBV6-5
TGTGCCAGCAGAGAGGGAGGGCTCGGTAATGAAAAACTGTTTTTT
CASREGGLGNEKLFF
>-|TRBJ2-3|TRBD2|TRBV3-1/TRBV3-2
TGTGCCAGCAGCCGACTAGCGGGGGGAACAGATACGCAGTATTTT
CASSRLAGGTDTQYF
>-|TRBJ2-7|-|TRBV24-1
TGTGCCACCAGTGGGAAAGGTTACGAGCAGTACTTC
CATSGKGYEQYF
>-|TRBJ1-1|TRBD1|TRBV11-2
TGTGCCAGCAGCCCTGACAGGGGGCGAACTGAAGCTTTCTTT
CASSPDRGRTEAFF
>-|TRBJ1-1|-|TRBV7-2
TGTGCCAGCAGCGAAACCCGGGGGGGGAACACTGAAGCTTTCTTT
CASSETRGGNTEAFF
>-|TRBJ2-7|-|TRBV5-4
TGTGCCAGCAGCTCCCTCTACGAGCAGTACTTC
CASSSLYEQYF
>-|TRBJ1-2|TRBD1|TRBV4-1
TGCGCCAGCAGCCGCCTATGGGTGACAGGGGGTGGGAACTATGGCTACACCTTC
CASSRLWVTGGGNYGYTF
>-|TRBJ1-1|TRBD1|TRBV5-5
TGTGCCAGCAGCCCGGAGGGACAGGGGGCACTGAACACTGAAGCTTTCTTT
CASSPEGQGALNTEAFF
>-|TRBJ2-7|-|TRBV27
TGTGCCAGCAGTTTATCGGGACTTCCAACTAAGCAGTACTTC
CASSLSGLPTKQYF
>once|TRBJ2-3|-|TRBV6-4
TGTGCCAGCAGTGAACGGGGTCGCACAGATACGCAGTATTTT
CASSERGRTDTQYF
>-|TRBJ1-5|-|TRBV7-2
TGTGCCAGCAGCCCCTCCGGGAATCAGCCCCAGCATTTT
CASSPSGNQPQHF
>-|TRBJ2-2|-|TRBV5-1
TGCGCCAGCAGCTTGGTTGGGGACGGGGCCGGGGAGCTGTTTTTT
CASSLVGDGAGELFF
>-|TRBJ2-3|TRBD2|TRBV3-1/TRBV3-2
TGTGCCACCAGAGCGGGGAGCACAGATACGCAGTATTTT
CATRAGSTDTQYF
>once|TRBJ2-4|-|TRBV3-1/TRBV3-2
TGTGCCAGCAGCCGAATCCGACGCGGACGGAACATTCAGTACTTC
CASSRIRRGRNIQYF
>-|TRBJ2-6|-|TRBV7-9
TGTGCCAGCGGCTGGGCTGGGGCCAACGTCCTGACTTTC
CASGWAGANVLTF
>-|TRBJ1-4|-|TRBV7-2
TGTGCCAGCAGCTTAGACCACGCAACTAATGAAAAACTGTTTTTT
CASSLDHATNEKLFF
>-|TRBJ2-7|-|TRBV16
TGTGCCAGCAGCCAATCTTCTACAGGGAATTCCTACGAGCAGTACTTC
CASSQSSTGNSYEQYF
>few|TRBJ1-3|-|TRBV7-2
TGTGCCAGCAGATCCTTCTCTGGAAACACCATATATTTT
CASRSFSGNTIYF
>once|TRBJ1-1|-|TRBV2
TGTGCCAGCAGTGAAGCGCTTGGGGGCACTGAAGCTTTCTTT
CASSEALGGTEAFF
>-|TRBJ2-7|TRBD1|TRBV18
TGTGCCAGCTCACCCTACCGGGACAGGGTCTACGAGCAGTACTTC
CASSPYRDRVYEQYF
>-|TRBJ1-5|-|TRBV6-1
TGTGCCAGCAGTGAAGAACACCTCCGATATCAGCCCCAGCATTTT
CASSEEHLRYQPQHF
>-|TRBJ1-1|TRBD1|TRBV5-4
TGTGCCAGCAGCCTACAGGGGGGAACTGAAGCTTTCTTT
CASSLQGGTEAFF
>-|TRBJ1-2|-|TRBV7-8
TGTGCCAGCAGCTTACCAGGGAACTATGGCTACACCTTC
CASSLPGNYGYTF
>-|TRBJ2-7|-|TRBV11-3
TGTGCCAGCAGCTTCGGAACTGCCTACGAGCAGTACTTC
CASSFGTAYEQYF
>-|TRBJ1-1|-|TRBV9
TGTGCCAGCAGCACAGGTGGCAGGGAGGAGGGGAACACTGAAGCTTTCTTT
CASSTGGREEGNTEAFF
>-|TRBJ1-6|-|TRBV6-5
TGTGCCAGCAGTTACGCGGGGGGCTCGGCACCCCTCCACTTT
CASSYAGGSAPLHF
>-|TRBJ2-7|-|TRBV19
TGTGCCAGTAGTATTATGGCACAGGGTTCCTACGAGCAGTACTTC
CASSIMAQGSYEQYF
>few|TRBJ2-1|TRBD2|TRBV5-6
TGTGCCAGCAGCGGGGTCGGGGCGGGAGTTTTTAATGAGCAGTTCTTC
CASSGVGAGVFNEQFF
>-|TRBJ1-2|-|TRBV19
TGTGCCAGTAGTGGGGAGGTGAGGGAGGACTATGGCTACACCTTC
CASSGEVREDYGYTF
>-|TRBJ2-7|TRBD1|TRBV10-1
TGCGCCAGCAGTGAGTCGAGGGACAGGGGTAGGTCCTCCTACGAGCAGTACTTC
CASSESRDRGRSSYEQYF
>-|TRBJ2-1|-|TRBV3-1/TRBV3-2
TGTGCCAGCAGCCAAACAAGAAATGAGCAGTTCTTC
CASSQTRNEQFF
>-|TRBJ2-5|TRBD2|TRBV20-1
TGCAGTGCTAGTCTAGCGGGAGCCCCGGAGACCCAGTACTTC
CSASLAGAPETQYF
>-|TRBJ1-4|TRBD1|TRBV7-9
TGTGCCAGCAGCTTCCCCCCTACAGGGGTAGATGAAAAACTGTTTTTT
CASSFPPTGVDEKLFF
>-|TRBJ1-1|-|TRBV6-5
TGTGCCAGCAAACGCTCCCTTGAAGCTTTCTTT
CASKRSLEAFF
>-|TRBJ1-3|-|TRBV28
TGTGCCAGCAGTTATGCCTCTGGAAACACCATATATTTT
CASSYASGNTIYF
>-|TRBJ1-2|-|TRBV3-1/TRBV3-2
TGTGCCAGCAGCGACAGTCTCTATGGCTACACCTTC
CASSDSLYGYTF
>-|TRBJ2-1|TRBD2|TRBV19
TGTGCCAGTAGTGGGGGAAAGCGGGAGACGTATTACAATGAGCAGTTCTTC
CASSGGKRETYYNEQFF
>-|TRBJ2-1|-|TRBV5-8
TGTGCCAGCCGAAGGGGGGGATGGAATGAGCAGTTCTTC
CASRRGGWNEQFF
>-|TRBJ2-2|-|TRBV5-1
TGCGCCAGCAGCCCTTCTCGACCTGGTACCGGGGAGCTGTTTTTT
CASSPSRPGTGELFF
>-|TRBJ1-2|TRBD1|TRBV24-1
TGTGCCACCAGTGAGGGGACAGGGGCCCTACTCTATGGCTACACCTTC
CATSEGTGALLYGYTF
>-|TRBJ2-7|-|TRBV4-1
TGCGCCAGCAGCCAAGAAAACAGTATCTACGAGCAGTACTTC
CASSQENSIYEQYF
>-|TRBJ2-7|TRBD1|TRBV2
TGTGCCAGCAGCGGGACAGGGGAGTTCGGGGAGCAGTACTTC
CASSGTGEFGEQYF
>-|TRBJ2-5|TRBD2|TRBV2
TGTGCCAGCAGTGCAAAGGGACTAGCGGTGACGGAGACCCAGTACTTC
CASSAKGLAVTETQYF
>-|TRBJ2-7|-|TRBV7-9
TGTGCCAGCAGCTTGAGAGAGACCTACGAGCAGTACTTC
CASSLRETYEQYF